This is a list of T cell receptor beta chains from one sample in a study of cytomegalovirus exposure and HLA in healthy donors. Sequencing used immunoSEQ multiplex PCR; TCRdb keeps in-frame clones, though not all of them. The sample records around 180,000 clones, 70% to 80% being singletons. Sample: PBMCs. The receptors shown here come from a man between 60 and 70 years old in good health and CMV-seronegative. Each CDR3 is given with its conserved first and last residue. D genes are given only for firm matches. Some rows have no size entry. The others give once, few or many, or a class for an expanded clone.

>TRBJ2-7|-|TRBV28|14|-
CASSLRGSPYEQYF
TGTGCCAGCAGTTTGCGCGGGTCCCCCTACGAGCAGTACTTC
>TRBJ2-1|-|TRBV9|17|-
CASSPLVPLASYNEQFF
TGTGCCAGCAGCCCCCTAGTCCCTCTAGCCTCCTACAATGAGCAGTTCTTC
>TRBJ1-5|-|TRBV5-6|16|-
CASSLSPRGSNQPQHF
TGTGCCAGCAGCTTGTCCCCGCGGGGTAGCAATCAGCCCCAGCATTTT
>TRBJ1-6|-|TRBV13|18|TRBD1
CASSSLIEGALRHSPLHF
TGTGCCAGCAGCTCCCTAATCGAGGGGGCACTACGGCATTCACCCCTCCACTTT
>TRBJ1-1|-|TRBV4-3|15|-
CASSQESGVITEAFF
TGCGCCAGCAGCCAAGAGTCAGGGGTAATTACTGAAGCTTTCTTT
>TRBJ2-7|once|TRBV11-2|14|-
CASSLGQGPYEQYF
TGTGCCAGCAGCTTAGGGCAGGGGCCCTACGAGCAGTACTTC
>TRBJ1-1|-|TRBV6-5|15|TRBD1
CASSYSYRGNTEAFF
TGTGCCAGCAGTTACTCGTACAGGGGGAACACTGAAGCTTTCTTT
>TRBJ2-7|once|TRBV21-1|11|-
CASSLRSEQYF
TGTGCCAGCAGCCTACGGAGCGAGCAGTACTTC
>TRBJ1-3|-|TRBV11-2|13|-
CASSFGGRNTIYF
TGTGCCAGCAGCTTCGGCGGCAGAAACACCATATATTTT
>TRBJ2-7|-|TRBV7-6|15|TRBD1
CASSLGGTGSHEQYF
TGTGCCAGCAGCTTGGGAGGGACAGGGTCCCACGAGCAGTACTTC
>TRBJ2-1|once|TRBV5-1|16|TRBD2
CASSLARLAGKNEQFF
TGCGCCAGCAGCTTGGCCCGACTAGCGGGGAAGAATGAGCAGTTCTTC
>TRBJ2-3|-|TRBV4-1|16|TRBD1
CASSQAGRGRADTQYF
TGCGCCAGCAGCCAAGCGGGCAGGGGGCGGGCAGATACGCAGTATTTT
>TRBJ1-2|few|TRBV7-2|13|-
CASSLNRGPRYTF
TGTGCCAGCAGCTTGAACCGCGGCCCTCGCTACACCTTC
>TRBJ2-7|-|TRBV19|15|-
CASSIMAGQMDEQYF
TGTGCCAGTAGTATAATGGCGGGACAGATGGACGAGCAGTACTTC
>TRBJ1-1|once|TRBV30|13|TRBD1
CAWRGRDSTEAFF
TGTGCCTGGAGGGGTCGGGACAGCACTGAAGCTTTCTTT
>TRBJ2-7|-|TRBV19|15|TRBD2
CASSIVAGGTYEQYF
TGTGCCAGTAGTATAGTTGCGGGGGGTACTTACGAGCAGTACTTC
>TRBJ1-2|-|TRBV5-1|12|-
CASSEQGYGYTF
TGCGCCAGCAGCGAACAGGGCTATGGCTACACCTTC
>TRBJ1-2|-|TRBV10-3|11|-
CAIFRGTGYTF
TGTGCCATCTTCAGGGGAACTGGCTACACCTTC
>TRBJ2-1|once|TRBV5-6|16|TRBD2
CASRDELAGGPDEQFF
TGTGCCAGCAGAGATGAACTAGCGGGAGGGCCCGATGAGCAGTTCTTC
>TRBJ2-1|-|TRBV6-5|15|-
CASSYSGQRGNEQFF
TGTGCCAGCAGTTACTCGGGACAGCGGGGGAATGAGCAGTTCTTC
>TRBJ1-2|once|TRBV4-3|16|-
CASSQDPEGNVYGYTF
TGCGCCAGCAGCCAAGACCCGGAGGGGAACGTTTATGGCTACACCTTC
>TRBJ2-7|-|TRBV7-8|18|-
CASSLTDSTDHRSYEQYF
TGTGCCAGCAGCCTAACGGACAGCACTGACCACAGATCCTACGAGCAGTACTTC
>TRBJ1-5|-|TRBV18|15|TRBD1
CASSRTGDINQPQHF
TGTGCCAGCTCTCGGACAGGGGATATCAATCAGCCCCAGCATTTT
>TRBJ1-6|-|TRBV27|13|-
CASSLRRGSPLHF
TGTGCCAGCAGTTTAAGAAGGGGGTCACCCCTCCACTTT
>TRBJ2-5|-|TRBV4-1|14|-
CASSQVGGAETQYF
TGCGCCAGCAGCCAAGTCGGTGGGGCAGAGACCCAGTACTTC
>TRBJ1-1|-|TRBV5-1|14|TRBD1
CASSPGDRGREAFF
TGCGCCAGCAGCCCAGGGGACAGGGGGCGGGAAGCTTTCTTT
>TRBJ1-6|-|TRBV2|15|TRBD1
CASRTGSSYNSPLHF
TGTGCCAGCAGGACAGGGAGCTCCTATAATTCACCCCTCCACTTT
>TRBJ1-2|-|TRBV6-5|15|-
CASSRRTGSFYGYTF
TGTGCCAGCAGTAGGCGTACAGGGTCTTTCTATGGCTACACCTTC
>TRBJ2-7|-|TRBV18|13|TRBD1
CASSPGTGHEQYF
TGTGCCAGCTCACCGGGGACAGGGCACGAGCAGTACTTC